Each of the 30 T cell receptor beta chains below was sequenced from the same sample in a study of cytomegalovirus exposure and HLA in healthy donors. It was with 60 Vbeta and 13 Jbeta primers that the PCR ran. TCRdb's table, derived via immunoSEQ multiplex PCR, lists solely in-frame clones and lacks some. The table includes 100,000 to 150,000 clones, approximately 8.8% detected once. Sequenced input: PBMCs. These receptors came from a man aged 35 to 55 in good health and CMV-seronegative.

The sample holds a few counts of this clone. The CDR3 DNA sequence: TGCGCCAGCAGCCAAGCCCGGGATCCAACTAATGAAAAACTGTTTTTT. Encoded protein: CASSQARDPTNEKLFF. The chain joins TRBV4-1 to TRBJ1-4; D gene uncertain. The germline V and J ends were trimmed by 1 base and 0 bases, with 9 bases remaining between them. CDR1 and CDR2 (germline): MGHRA, YSYEKL. The CDR3 has 16 amino acids.

This clone occurred a few times. This chain links TRBV6-1 with TRBJ1-2; the D is unclear. Trimming took off 1 base at V and 4 bases at J, with 13 bases between the two ends. This CDR3 has 15 residues. The germline V gene has CDR1 MNHNS and CDR2 SASEGT. CDR3 residues: CASSEVGRPPYGYTF. CDR3 sequence (DNA): TGTGCCAGCAGTGAAGTCGGGAGGCCCCCCTATGGCTACACCTTC.

The chain couples TRBV7-2 to TRBJ2-3; TRBD1 matches 10 bases. CDR3 length: 15 residues. V gave up 5 bases and J gave up 4 bases; unmatched junction bases: 6. Per germline, CDR1 SGHTA and CDR2 FQGNSA. For the CDR3, the DNA is TGTGCCAGCAGCCCCTGGGACAGGGGAGCAGATACGCAGTATTTT. This sequence encodes CASSPWDRGADTQYF.

This clone came up a few times. This chain connects TRBV18 to TRBJ2-7; D might be TRBD1 (5 bases). Germline CDR1 KGHSH, CDR2 LQKENI. Trimming pared 5 bases from V and 0 bases from J, leaving 14 bases between. The CDR3 is 15 amino acids. The DNA for the CDR3 is TGTGCCAGCTCAGCCCCCGACAGTAGCTCCTACGAGCAGTACTTC. This gives the protein CASSAPDSSSYEQYF.

This clone was detected a few times. This rearrangement joins TRBV6-1 to TRBJ1-4; a weak D match, TRBD1 (5 bases). Trimming took off 3 bases at V and 8 bases at J, with 13 bases between the two ends. This CDR3 is built from 14 residues. Per the germline V gene, CDR1 is MNHNS and CDR2 is SASEGT. The CDR3 protein is CASSDRAGGEKLFF. In nucleotides, the CDR3 is TGTGCCAGCAGTGACAGGGCCGGGGGGGAAAAACTGTTTTTT.

This clone has ten or more counts. The chain recombines TRBV6-1 with TRBJ1-3; D ambiguous. Trimming pared 8 bases from V and 0 bases from J, leaving 5 bases between. The CDR3 is 12 amino acids. The germline CDR1 and CDR2 sequences are MNHNS and SASEGT. CDR3: CASHSSGNTIYF. The DNA for the CDR3 is TGTGCCAGCCACAGCTCTGGAAACACCATATATTTT.

V usage is TRBV6-1 and J usage is TRBJ2-1; tentative D call: TRBD2 (5 bases). There are 14 residues in the CDR3. Per germline, CDR1 MNHNS and CDR2 SASEGT. Between the trimmed V and J ends, which lost 6 bases and 7 bases, there was a span of 16 bases. The CDR3 region is CASSGSGNQNEQFF. CDR3 in DNA: TGTGCCAGCAGCGGGTCGGGAAATCAAAATGAGCAGTTCTTC.

The chain couples TRBV2 to TRBJ2-1; 10 nucleotides align to TRBD2. The CDR3 spans 16 residues. V lost 6 bases, J lost 2 bases, and 7 bases stayed unmatched. Looked up from germline, CDR1 is SNHLY and CDR2 is FYNNEI. The CDR3: CASSSGLAQAYNEQFF. In DNA, the CDR3 is TGTGCCAGCAGCTCGGGACTAGCGCAGGCCTACAATGAGCAGTTCTTC. Using reference TRBV2 and TRBJ2-1 for the parts outside the CDR3, the full variable domain is EPEVTQTPSHQVTQMGQEVILRCVPISNHLYFYWYRQILGQKVEFLVSFYNNEISEKSEIFDDQFSVERPDGSNFTLKIRSTKLEDSAMYFCASSSGLAQAYNEQFFGPGTRLTVL.

In its sample, this clone was seen a few times. The CDR3 sequence: CASSSGAENTGELFF. CDR3 DNA sequence: TGTGCCAGCAGTTCAGGGGCGGAGAACACCGGGGAGCTGTTTTTT. The chain is built from TRBV27 and TRBJ2-2; D is perhaps TRBD1 (6 bases). Looked up from germline, CDR1 is MNHEY and CDR2 is SMNVEV (reference sequence). The CDR3 is 15 residues long. V shed 4 bases and J shed 1 base, with 10 bases lying between them.

The chain combines TRBV6-6 with TRBJ2-4; D is unresolved. Looked up from germline, CDR1 is MNHNY and CDR2 is SVGAGI (reference sequence). V dropped 7 bases and J dropped 6 bases, with 19 bases sitting between them. CDR3 length: 15 amino acids. The CDR3: CASTSTPGYGNIQYF. CDR3 in DNA: TGTGCCAGCACCTCGACACCTGGATACGGAAACATTCAGTACTTC.

This sequence joins TRBV5-1 and TRBJ1-2; tentative D call: TRBD1 (5 bases). The CDR3 is made up of 14 amino acids. Trimming took off 4 bases at V and 1 base at J, with 11 bases between the two ends. The germline V gene encodes CDR1 SGHRS and CDR2 YFSETQ. The chain's CDR3 is CASSPMGGNYGYTF. Written as DNA, the CDR3 is TGCGCCAGCAGCCCAATGGGGGGTAACTATGGCTACACCTTC.

This clone was observed a few times. This sequence joins TRBV5-1 and TRBJ1-1, with 7 bases identical to TRBD1. Germline V gene data show CDR1 as SGHRS and CDR2 as YFSETQ. The CDR3 contains 15 residues. Trimming took 0 bases from V and 10 from J; bases not matched to a gene: 12. CDR3 in DNA: TGCGCCAGCAGCTTGGACTGGTCGACAGGGTTGGGAGCTTTCTTT. Translation gives CASSLDWSTGLGAFF.

This clone occurred a few times. The chain carries TRBV19 and TRBJ2-3; maybe TRBD1 (5 bases). The CDR3 totals 13 residues. V was trimmed by 7 bases and J by 2 bases, leaving 10 bases between them. The germline V gene has CDR1 LNHDA and CDR2 SQIVND (reference sequence). In nucleotides, the CDR3 is TGTGCCAGTACGGCAGGGCCCACAGATACGCAGTATTTT. Translating it yields CASTAGPTDTQYF.

The J gene is TRBJ2-7, the V gene TRBV29-1; unclear D gene. The CDR3 runs 13 residues. The germline V gene has CDR1 SQVTM and CDR2 ANQGSEA. V was pared by 4 bases and J by 2 bases, with 12 bases between. CDR3: CSVGIRSTYEQYF. The CDR3 coding sequence is TGCAGCGTTGGAATACGGTCGACCTACGAGCAGTACTTC.

This clone was detected a few times. The chain carries TRBV19 and TRBJ2-1, with D possibly matching TRBD2 (5 bases). CDR1 and CDR2 from the germline V gene are LNHDA and SQIVND (reference sequence). The CDR3 spans 18 residues. V shed 4 bases and J shed 8 bases, with 27 bases lying between them. This CDR3 is CASSNPEGLSKERHEQFF. CDR3 DNA sequence: TGTGCCAGTAGTAACCCAGAAGGACTCAGCAAGGAAAGGCATGAGCAGTTCTTC.

In its sample, this clone was seen a few times. V gene TRBV5-6 combines with J gene TRBJ1-3; 12 nucleotides align to TRBD1. Germline loops: CDR1 SGHDT, CDR2 YYEEEE. V lost 0 bases and J lost 4; bases outside the gene matches: 5. This CDR3 has 17 amino acids. CDR3 region: CASSLAWDRGLGNTIYF. The CDR3 nucleotides are TGTGCCAGCAGCTTGGCGTGGGACAGGGGGCTCGGAAACACCATATATTTT.

In its sample, this clone was seen a few times. The CDR3 DNA follows: TGTGCCAGCAGTACGACCTCCGGGTCCCAGCATTTT. This encodes CASSTTSGSQHF. V gene TRBV27 combines with J gene TRBJ1-5; D unresolved. The CDR3 sequence is 12 residues long. Trimming removed 5 bases at V and 11 bases at J, with 13 bases between. Germline V lookup: CDR1 MNHEY, CDR2 SMNVEV (reference sequence).

This clone was observed a handful of times. The chain carries TRBV2 and TRBJ2-3; TRBD1 aligns across 7 bases. The CDR3 covers 16 residues. V trimming: 4 bases; J trimming: 2 bases; junction bases outside the gene matches: 9. Per the germline V gene, CDR1 is SNHLY and CDR2 is FYNNEI. For the CDR3, the DNA is TGTGCCAGCAGTGTTACCGGGACAGTCCCCACAGATACGCAGTATTTT. The encoded protein is CASSVTGTVPTDTQYF.

This chain uses TRBV29-1 with TRBJ2-7; 12 bases match TRBD2. The CDR3 sequence is 18 residues long. With V trimmed by 2 bases and J by 3 bases, 14 bases remained unmatched. In germline, CDR1 is SQVTM, CDR2 ANQGSEA. CDR3 in amino acids: CSVETGETSGGAIYEQYF. Here the CDR3 DNA reads TGCAGCGTTGAAACGGGGGAGACTAGCGGGGGCGCTATCTACGAGCAGTACTTC.

A few counts support this clone. The chain joins TRBV15 to TRBJ2-5, with D perhaps matching TRBD2 (6 bases). This CDR3 comprises 15 residues. Germline V lookup: CDR1 LNHNV, CDR2 YYDKDF (reference sequence). V lost 0 bases to trimming and J lost 6 bases, with 14 bases between them. CDR3 loop: CATSRDRGTLKTQYF. CDR3 bases: TGTGCCACCAGCAGAGATCGGGGGACTCTGAAGACCCAGTACTTC. Full variable domain (remainder filled in from reference TRBV15 and TRBJ2-5): DAMVIQNPRYQVTQFGKPVTLSCSQTLNHNVMYWYQQKSSQAPKLLFHYYDKDFNNEADTPDNFQSRRPNTSFCFLDIRSPGLGDTAMYLCATSRDRGTLKTQYFGPGTRLLVL.

This clone has just a few counts. V and J are TRBV7-9 and TRBJ2-5; D is ambiguous. The CDR3 consists of 14 residues. The V end lost 5 bases, the J end lost 2 bases, and 12 bases lay between the germline ends. The germline CDR1 and CDR2 sequences are SEHNR and FQNEAQ (reference sequence). The CDR3 protein is CASSQSTRQETQYF. CDR3 nucleotides: TGTGCCAGCAGCCAAAGTACCAGACAAGAGACCCAGTACTTC.

This clone occurred a few times. V usage is TRBV27 and J usage is TRBJ2-1, with TRBD2 identical over 8 bases. CDR1 and CDR2 from the germline V gene are MNHEY and SMNVEV (reference sequence). V lost 2 bases to trimming and J lost 1 base; unmatched junction nucleotides: 1. CDR3 length: 15 residues. The CDR3 here is CASSLRGGSYNEQFF. The CDR3 region has the DNA TGTGCCAGCAGTTTACGGGGGGGGTCCTACAATGAGCAGTTCTTC.

J is TRBJ2-5 and V is TRBV5-6; 12 positions match TRBD2. V was clipped by 4 bases and J by 2 bases; unmatched bases: 15. This CDR3 is built from 19 residues. Germline CDR1 is SGHDT and CDR2 is YYEEEE. The DNA of the CDR3 is TGTGCCAGCAGCAGGGTGAATATCCGACTAGCGGGGGATCAAGAGACCCAGTACTTC. It is translated as CASSRVNIRLAGDQETQYF.

This clone appeared a few times. CDR3 amino acids: CASSHPGLEKLFF. The CDR3 DNA reads TGTGCCAGCAGTCACCCAGGCTTGGAAAAACTGTTTTTT. The V gene is TRBV27, the J gene TRBJ1-4, with D hard to call. CDR1 is MNHEY, CDR2 SMNVEV, per germline (reference sequence). Trimming cost V 5 bases and J 8 bases, with 12 bases left between them. This CDR3 comprises 13 residues.

In its sample, this clone was seen a few times. The genes are TRBV5-6 and TRBJ1-4; 7 nucleotides align to TRBD1. Per germline, CDR1 SGHDT and CDR2 YYEEEE. This CDR3 comprises 14 residues. The trim removed 5 bases at V and 5 bases at J, leaving 6 bases unmatched. The CDR3 is CASSRLQGNEKLFF. CDR3 DNA sequence: TGTGCCAGCAGTCGGCTACAGGGGAATGAAAAACTGTTTTTT.

The chain carries TRBV27 and TRBJ2-5, with 12 bases lining up with TRBD2. V lost 6 bases, J lost 9 bases, and 11 bases stayed unmatched. The CDR3 has 15 amino acids. Germline assignment: CDR1 MNHEY and CDR2 SMNVEV (reference sequence). The CDR3 nucleotides are TGTGCCAGCAGAGCAGGACTAGCGGGGACTTCGGCCCAGTACTTC. As protein: CASRAGLAGTSAQYF.

The chain joins TRBV7-9 to TRBJ2-2; TRBD2 might be the D (5 bases). The CDR3 contains 12 residues. Germline V lookup: CDR1 SEHNR, CDR2 FQNEAQ (reference sequence). V was clipped by 4 bases and J by 5 bases, with 5 bases between them. The CDR3 loop is CASSSGTGELFF. The CDR3 DNA reads as TGTGCCAGCAGCTCGGGAACCGGGGAGCTGTTTTTT.

The chain combines TRBV29-1 with TRBJ1-2; D may be TRBD1 (5 bases). Germline V lookup: CDR1 SQVTM, CDR2 ANQGSEA. Deletions cut 7 bases from V and 3 bases from J, with 12 bases between. The CDR3 spans 12 residues. Here the CDR3 reads CSAAGPDYGYTF. CDR3 sequence (DNA): TGCAGCGCGGCAGGGCCCGACTATGGCTACACCTTC.

This clone was counted between two and nine times. This chain uses TRBV5-1 with TRBJ1-4, with 9 positions matching TRBD1. This CDR3 has 14 amino acids. Germline V CDR1 and CDR2: SGHRS, YFSETQ. V trimming: 4 bases; J trimming: 8 bases; junction bases outside the gene matches: 6. CDR3 region: CASSPGTGREKLFF. In DNA, the CDR3 is TGCGCCAGCAGCCCCGGGACAGGGAGGGAAAAACTGTTTTTT.

The CDR3 loop is CASSLGPLLNTEAFF. In nucleotides, the CDR3 is TGTGCCAGCAGCTTAGGCCCGCTACTGAACACTGAAGCTTTCTTT. The chain joins TRBV7-2 to TRBJ1-1; D not certain. Trimming took off 1 base at V and 0 bases at J, with 9 bases between the two ends. Germline V CDR1 and CDR2: SGHTA, FQGNSA. The CDR3 sequence is 15 residues long.